The 18 T cell receptor beta chains in this list originate from one sample, sequenced in a study of cytomegalovirus exposure and HLA in healthy donors. Amplification used 60 Vbeta primers and 13 Jbeta primers. Repertoires were generated with immunoSEQ multiplex PCR, while TCRdb's copy carries only in-frame clones and drops some. The data show around 300,000 clones, roughly 70% seen once. The sequenced material came from PBMCs. The source is a female donor in good health and CMV-seronegative.

V and J are TRBV11-3 and TRBJ2-2, with 11 bases aligning to TRBD2. This CDR3 contains 16 residues. CDR1 SGHNT and CDR2 YENEEA come from the germline V gene. V lost 0 bases, J lost 4 bases, and 1 base stayed unmatched. The CDR3: CASSLELAGVTGELFF. Written as DNA, the CDR3 is TGTGCCAGCAGCTTAGAACTAGCGGGAGTCACCGGGGAGCTGTTTTTT.

V gene TRBV6-1 combines with J gene TRBJ2-7, with a possible D match to TRBD2 (6 bases). The germline gives CDR1 MNHNS, CDR2 SASEGT. Trimming pared 1 base from V and 1 base from J, leaving 11 bases between. The CDR3 contains 15 residues. The CDR3 loop reads CASSEEGTRSYEQYF. CDR3 DNA sequence: TGTGCCAGCAGTGAAGAAGGGACTCGTTCCTACGAGCAGTACTTC.

The J gene is TRBJ2-1, the V gene TRBV18, with D possibly being TRBD2 (5 bases). The CDR3 sequence is 15 residues long. The germline V and J ends were trimmed by 6 bases and 0 bases, with 12 bases remaining between them. Germline V gene lookup returns CDR1 KGHSH and CDR2 LQKENI. CDR3 in DNA: TGTGCCAGCTCCCCGGACTCGAGCTCCTACAATGAGCAGTTCTTC. It codes for CASSPDSSSYNEQFF.

The gene calls are TRBV5-1 and TRBJ2-7; weak D call: TRBD1 (6 bases). Matching the DNA end better, TRBJ2-1 makes the J call doubtful. There are 15 residues in the CDR3. Germline lookup yields CDR1 SGHRS and CDR2 YFSETQ. The chain's CDR3 is CASSPFGDTSYEQFF. CDR3 coding DNA: TGCGCCAGCAGCCCGTTCGGGGACACCTCCTACGAGCAGTTCTTC.

This clone was recorded a few times. The chain uses TRBV5-1 and TRBJ1-1, with TRBD1 identical over 8 bases. Germline V lookup: CDR1 SGHRS, CDR2 YFSETQ. The junction had 3 bases not matched to a gene; V was cut back by 0 bases and J by 2 bases. The CDR3 length is 15 residues. The CDR3 protein is CASSLAGQDNTEAFF. Written as DNA, the CDR3 is TGCGCCAGCAGCTTGGCGGGACAGGACAACACTGAAGCTTTCTTT.

This sequence joins TRBV2 and TRBJ2-1; perhaps TRBD2 as D (5 bases). The CDR3 totals 14 residues. V was clipped by 8 bases and J by 3 bases, with 14 bases between them. Germline V gives CDR1 SNHLY, CDR2 FYNNEI. CDR3 residues: CASGGGPRYNEQFF. CDR3 nucleotide sequence: TGTGCCAGCGGAGGTGGACCACGCTACAATGAGCAGTTCTTC.

This CDR3 reads CASRGTSGRDYNEQFF. Here the CDR3 DNA reads TGTGCCAGCAGAGGGACTAGCGGGAGGGACTACAATGAGCAGTTCTTC. V and J are TRBV28 and TRBJ2-1; TRBD2 aligns across 16 bases. This CDR3 is 16 amino acids long. Germline V gives CDR1 MDHEN, CDR2 SYDVKM. Losses at the gene ends were 6 bases for V and 3 bases for J; bases not matched to a gene: 2.

The CDR3 DNA follows: TGTGCCAGCAGACACGGGACAGGGGTCCCCCCCTACGAGCAGTACTTC. This sequence encodes CASRHGTGVPPYEQYF. The chain has TRBV28 and TRBJ2-7, with 10 bases aligning to TRBD1. V shed 6 bases, J shed 2 bases, and the junction held 10 bases outside the gene matches. Germline assignment: CDR1 MDHEN and CDR2 SYDVKM. The CDR3 runs to 16 residues. Variable domain in full (rest from reference TRBV28 and TRBJ2-7): DVKVTQSSRYLVKRTGEKVFLECVQDMDHENMFWYRQDPGLGLRLIYFSYDVKMKEKGDIPEGYSVSREKKERFSLILESASTNQTSMYLCASRHGTGVPPYEQYFGPGTRLTVT.

The V call is TRBV18, the J call TRBJ1-1; D remains unclear. CDR1 is KGHSH, CDR2 LQKENI, per germline. CDR3 length: 12 residues. V lost 3 bases and J 9 bases, leaving 11 bases between the germline ends. The CDR3 DNA reads TGTGCCAGCTCACCCTCGCAGGAAAAAGCTTTCTTT. This encodes CASSPSQEKAFF.

The count of this clone is one. The V gene is TRBV19, the J gene TRBJ2-3, with TRBD2 as a possible D gene (6 bases). The V gene's germline CDR1 is LNHDA and CDR2 SQIVND (reference sequence). Trimming took off 9 bases at V and 5 bases at J, with 12 bases between the two ends. This CDR3 contains 12 residues. In nucleotides, the CDR3 is TGTGCCAGAACACAGGAGGGAGATACGCAGTATTTT. Amino acids: CARTQEGDTQYF.

V usage is TRBV4-1 and J usage is TRBJ2-6; D possibly corresponds to TRBD1 (6 bases). The length of the CDR3 is 18 residues. Germline-derived CDR1 and CDR2 are MGHRA and YSYEKL. V was shortened by 5 bases and J by 0 bases, with 17 bases between the two germline ends. In DNA, the CDR3 is TGCGCCAGCAGCACCCCCGCAGGGGCGGGCTCTGGGGCCAACGTCCTGACTTTC. Its protein product is CASSTPAGAGSGANVLTF.

V and J are TRBV5-1 and TRBJ1-2; D not resolved. Trimming pared 0 bases from V and 5 bases from J, leaving 11 bases between. Germline CDR1 and CDR2: SGHRS and YFSETQ. This CDR3 region has 14 residues. The CDR3 DNA reads TGCGCCAGCAGCTTGGGAGGGTCAGAGTATGGCTACACCTTC. This codes for CASSLGGSEYGYTF.

This clone appeared a single time. V gene TRBV2 combines with J gene TRBJ1-3; 7 bases are a match to TRBD1. CDR1 and CDR2 from the germline V gene are SNHLY and FYNNEI. The CDR3 has 13 amino acids. The junction had 3 bases not matched to a gene; V was cut back by 6 bases and J by 4 bases. The CDR3 DNA sequence: TGTGCCAGCAGATCGGGACAGGGAAACACCATATATTTT. The encoded protein is CASRSGQGNTIYF.

The genes are TRBV4-2 and TRBJ2-4; the match to TRBD1 covers 7 bases. The CDR3 length is 15 residues. The germline V gene has CDR1 LGHNA and CDR2 YNFKEQ. J gave up 5 bases and V 6 bases, and 10 bases lay outside the gene matches. The CDR3 DNA follows: TGTGCCAGCAGTCCTTATTACGGGACAGAAAACATTCAGTACTTC. Amino acid sequence: CASSPYYGTENIQYF.

The rearrangement uses TRBV2 and TRBJ2-2; TRBD1 matches 9 bases. CDR3 length equals 16 residues. V trimming: 5 bases; J trimming: 3 bases; junction bases outside the gene matches: 7. The V gene's germline CDR1 is SNHLY and CDR2 FYNNEI. This chain's CDR3 is CASSPTGTGYTGELFF. For the CDR3, the DNA is TGTGCCAGCAGTCCCACCGGGACAGGGTACACCGGGGAGCTGTTTTTT.

The chain joins TRBV5-1 to TRBJ1-2; the match to TRBD1 covers 8 bases. This CDR3 has 14 amino acids. The germline gives CDR1 SGHRS, CDR2 YFSETQ. Trimming took 0 bases from V and 6 from J; bases not matched to a gene: 4. The CDR3 spells CASSLAAGGDGYTF. The CDR3 DNA is TGCGCCAGCAGCTTGGCGGCAGGGGGCGATGGCTACACCTTC.

The rearrangement joins TRBV10-2 to TRBJ2-2, with D possibly TRBD1 on 6 matching bases. Germline V lookup: CDR1 WSHSY, CDR2 SAAADI. With 3 bases removed from V and 4 bases from J, the gap between germline ends came to 18 bases. The CDR3 runs 17 residues. CDR3 loop: CASSESRSGAVTGELFF. CDR3 DNA: TGCGCCAGCAGTGAATCCCGGTCAGGGGCCGTCACCGGGGAGCTGTTTTTT.

The chain is built from TRBV27 and TRBJ2-7, with TRBD1 matching 12 bases. CDR1 MNHEY and CDR2 SMNVEV come from the germline V gene (reference sequence). The CDR3 has 20 amino acids. Trimming took 6 bases from V and 3 from J; bases not matched to a gene: 21. Here the CDR3 DNA reads TGTGCCAGCAGCCATTTAAAGAGGGCGGGACAGGGGGCGATTCACTACGAGCAGTACTTC. The encoded protein is CASSHLKRAGQGAIHYEQYF.